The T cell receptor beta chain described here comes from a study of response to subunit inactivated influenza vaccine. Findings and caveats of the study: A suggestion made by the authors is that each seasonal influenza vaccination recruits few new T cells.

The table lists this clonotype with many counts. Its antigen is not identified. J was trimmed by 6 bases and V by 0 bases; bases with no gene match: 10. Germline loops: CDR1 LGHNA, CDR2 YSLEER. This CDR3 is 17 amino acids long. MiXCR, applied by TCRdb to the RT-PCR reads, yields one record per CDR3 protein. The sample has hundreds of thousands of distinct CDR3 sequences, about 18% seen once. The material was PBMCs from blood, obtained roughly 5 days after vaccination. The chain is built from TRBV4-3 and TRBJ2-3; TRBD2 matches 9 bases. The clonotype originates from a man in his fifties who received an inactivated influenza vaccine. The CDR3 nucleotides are TGCGCCAGCAGCCAAGATTTGGCGGGGGGGCCTGGTGATACGCAGTATTTT. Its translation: CASSQDLAGGPGDTQYF.